Listed here are 8 T cell receptor beta chains from one sample, sequenced in a study of CD8 T cells in ankylosing spondylitis. TCRdb fed the 5' RACE reads into MiXCR, producing one record per CDR3 protein. The table records around 230,000 distinct CDR3 sequences, 8.2% of them present only once. What was sequenced was blood, either unsorted or a sorted T cell fraction (not recorded which). Source of these receptors: a female donor with ankylosing spondylitis or in good health (not recorded which).

The sample holds many counts of this clonotype. CDR3 sequence (DNA): TGTGCCAGCAGTACCCACGAGCAGTACTTC. Its protein is CASSTHEQYF. The chain joins TRBV6-1 to TRBJ2-7; D remains unclear. V was clipped by 5 bases and J by 5 bases, with 4 bases between them. Germline V gives CDR1 MNHNS, CDR2 SASEGT. The CDR3 runs 10 residues.

The sample holds many counts of this clonotype. The CDR3 DNA sequence: TGTGCCAGCAGCCCTACTAGGACAGGGTTTGGCTCTGGAAACACCATATATTTT. Translated: CASSPTRTGFGSGNTIYF. The chain combines TRBV3-1 with TRBJ1-3, with TRBD1 matching 8 bases. The V segment lost 4 bases and the J segment 0 bases; nucleotides outside the gene matches: 11. The CDR3 loop spans 18 amino acids. Germline V CDR1 and CDR2: LGHDT, YNNKEL (reference sequence). Supplemented by reference TRBV3-1 and TRBJ1-3, the full variable domain reads DTAVSQTPKYLVTQMGNDKSIKCEQNLGHDTMYWYKQDSKKFLKIMFSYNNKELIINETVPNRFSPKSPDKAHLNLHINSLELGDSAVYFCASSPTRTGFGSGNTIYFGEGSWLTVV.

This chain uses TRBV20-1 with TRBJ2-1; 14 nucleotides agree with TRBD2. Germline trimming cut 1 base from V and 0 bases from J; bases unmatched to any gene: 11. The CDR3 loop spans 20 amino acids. Looked up from germline, CDR1 is DFQATT and CDR2 is SNEGSKA (reference sequence). The CDR3, as DNA: TGCAGTGCTAGAGCCCCTAGACTAGCGGGAGGGCCCGACTCCTACAATGAGCAGTTCTTC. This encodes CSARAPRLAGGPDSYNEQFF.

This clonotype has ten or more counts. J is TRBJ2-5 and V is TRBV5-1, with D maybe TRBD1 (5 bases). Trimming removed 2 bases at V and 2 bases at J, with 19 bases between. CDR3 length equals 17 residues. Germline V gene sequence: CDR1 SGHRS, CDR2 YFSETQ. For the CDR3, the DNA is TGCGCCAGCAGCTTCTTCTCAGGGTTTGGAGCTCAAGAGACCCAGTACTTC. Residues: CASSFFSGFGAQETQYF.

A remark on this clonotype: A much larger clone sits a single nucleotide away, making a read error possible. V is TRBV15 and J is TRBJ1-4; D is undetermined. In germline, CDR1 is LNHNV, CDR2 YYDKDF (reference sequence). The CDR3 runs to 17 residues. CDR3 nucleotide sequence: TGTGTCACCAGCAGAGAACCTGACCAAAAAGTAGATGAAAAACTGTTTTTT. Residues: CVTSREPDQKVDEKLFF.

Many counts were recorded for this clonotype. The chain joins TRBV2 to TRBJ2-3, with D possibly matching TRBD1 (5 bases). This CDR3 has 14 amino acids. The V gene's germline CDR1 is SNHLY and CDR2 FYNNEI. V was shortened by 11 bases and J by 4 bases, with 19 bases between the two germline ends. The CDR3 region is CAGHSIRDPDTQYF. The CDR3 nucleotides read TGTGCCGGCCACTCGATCAGGGATCCAGATACGCAGTATTTT.

This clonotype was counted at least ten times. The chain has TRBV29-1 and TRBJ2-7; unclear D gene. The germline V and J ends were trimmed by 6 bases and 0 bases, with 12 bases remaining between them. The CDR3 spans 13 residues. In germline, CDR1 is SQVTM, CDR2 ANQGSEA. The CDR3, as DNA: TGCAGCGTCCAGGACGGAGCCTCCTACGAGCAGTACTTC. This codes for CSVQDGASYEQYF.

This clonotype has at least ten counts. V usage is TRBV28 and J usage is TRBJ2-7; D not certain. From germline, CDR1 is MDHEN and CDR2 SYDVKM. Trimming left V 7 bases short and J 5 bases short, with 15 bases between. The length of the CDR3 is 13 residues. CDR3 region: CASIRAFGHEQYF. DNA for the CDR3: TGTGCCAGCATACGGGCCTTCGGCCACGAGCAGTACTTC.